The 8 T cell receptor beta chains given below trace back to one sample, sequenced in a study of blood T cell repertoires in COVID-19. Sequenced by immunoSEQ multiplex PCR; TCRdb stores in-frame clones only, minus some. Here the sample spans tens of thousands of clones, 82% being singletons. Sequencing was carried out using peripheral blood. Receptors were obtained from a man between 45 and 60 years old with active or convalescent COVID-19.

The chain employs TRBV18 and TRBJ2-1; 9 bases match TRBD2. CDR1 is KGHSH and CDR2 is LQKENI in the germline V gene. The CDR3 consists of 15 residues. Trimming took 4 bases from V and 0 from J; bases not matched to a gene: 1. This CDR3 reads CASSLAGVSYNEQFF. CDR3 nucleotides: TGTGCCAGCTCACTAGCGGGGGTCTCCTACAATGAGCAGTTCTTC.

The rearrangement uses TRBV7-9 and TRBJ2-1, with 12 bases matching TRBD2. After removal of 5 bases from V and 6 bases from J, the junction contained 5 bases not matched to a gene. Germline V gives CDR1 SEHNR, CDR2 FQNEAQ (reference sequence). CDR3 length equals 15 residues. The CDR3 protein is CASSLLAGGVNEQFF. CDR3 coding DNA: TGTGCCAGCAGCCTACTAGCGGGGGGTGTCAATGAGCAGTTCTTC.

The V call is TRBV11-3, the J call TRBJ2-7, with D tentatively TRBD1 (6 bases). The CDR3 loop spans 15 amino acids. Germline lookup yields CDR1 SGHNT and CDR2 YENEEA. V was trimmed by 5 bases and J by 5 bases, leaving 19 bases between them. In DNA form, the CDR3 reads TGTGCCAGCAGCCCCTGGGCTCAGGGGTGCGACGAGCAGTACTTC. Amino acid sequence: CASSPWAQGCDEQYF.

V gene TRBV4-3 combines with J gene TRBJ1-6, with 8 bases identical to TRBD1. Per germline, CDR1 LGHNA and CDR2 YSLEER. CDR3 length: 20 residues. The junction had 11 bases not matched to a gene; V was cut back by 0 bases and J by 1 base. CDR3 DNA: TGCGCCAGCAGCCAAGATCTGGACAGGGCAGCATGGTCCTATAATTCACCCCTCCACTTT. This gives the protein CASSQDLDRAAWSYNSPLHF.

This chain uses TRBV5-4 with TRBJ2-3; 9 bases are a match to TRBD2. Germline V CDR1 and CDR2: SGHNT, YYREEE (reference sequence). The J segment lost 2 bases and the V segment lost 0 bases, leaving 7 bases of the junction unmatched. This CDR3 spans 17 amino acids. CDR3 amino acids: CASSLGTSVPLTDTQYF. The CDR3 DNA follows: TGTGCCAGCAGCTTGGGGACTAGCGTTCCTCTCACAGATACGCAGTATTTT.

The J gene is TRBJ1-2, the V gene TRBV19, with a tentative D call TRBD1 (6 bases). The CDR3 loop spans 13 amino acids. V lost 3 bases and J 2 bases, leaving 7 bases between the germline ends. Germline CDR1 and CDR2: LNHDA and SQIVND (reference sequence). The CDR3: CASSMTGNYGYTF. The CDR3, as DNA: TGTGCCAGTAGTATGACAGGAAACTATGGCTACACCTTC.

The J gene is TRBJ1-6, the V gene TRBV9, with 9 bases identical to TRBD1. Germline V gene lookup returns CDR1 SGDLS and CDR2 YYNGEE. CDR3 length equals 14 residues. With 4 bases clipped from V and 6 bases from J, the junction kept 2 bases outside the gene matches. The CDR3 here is CASSRDRANSPLHF. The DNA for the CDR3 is TGTGCCAGCAGCCGGGACAGGGCTAATTCACCCCTCCACTTT.

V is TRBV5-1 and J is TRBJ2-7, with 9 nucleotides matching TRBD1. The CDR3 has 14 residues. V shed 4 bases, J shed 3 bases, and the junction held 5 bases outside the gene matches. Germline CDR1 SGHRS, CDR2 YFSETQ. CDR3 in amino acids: CASSMDRGGYEQYF. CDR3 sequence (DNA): TGCGCCAGCAGCATGGACAGGGGTGGCTACGAGCAGTACTTC.